This paragraph reports one T cell receptor beta chain. This sample was taken from a study of OX40 agonist ivuxolimab in advanced cancers. Turning to the study itself: Every 2 weeks, ivuxolimab was infused into the patients intravenously at between 0.01 and 10 mg/kg.

Trimming removed 0 bases at V and 15 bases at J, with 18 bases between. CDR3 length: 14 amino acids. Germline CDR1 LGHNA, CDR2 YNFKEQ. The protocol was immunoSEQ multiplex PCR, while the TCRdb copy is restricted to in-frame clones and leaves out a portion. The table has more than 50,000 clones, 75% to 85% seen once. The sequence derives from an adult with an advanced solid tumor such as melanoma, head and neck, liver or kidney cancer. The input for sequencing was CD4+ or CD8+ T cells sorted from blood, taken in a trial of the OX40 agonist ivuxolimab. The chain couples TRBV4-2 to TRBJ2-1; weak D call: TRBD2 (5 bases). This CDR3 is CASSQDGFEGSGFF. CDR3 coding DNA: TGTGCCAGCAGCCAAGATGGGTTTGAGGGATCGGGGTTCTTC.